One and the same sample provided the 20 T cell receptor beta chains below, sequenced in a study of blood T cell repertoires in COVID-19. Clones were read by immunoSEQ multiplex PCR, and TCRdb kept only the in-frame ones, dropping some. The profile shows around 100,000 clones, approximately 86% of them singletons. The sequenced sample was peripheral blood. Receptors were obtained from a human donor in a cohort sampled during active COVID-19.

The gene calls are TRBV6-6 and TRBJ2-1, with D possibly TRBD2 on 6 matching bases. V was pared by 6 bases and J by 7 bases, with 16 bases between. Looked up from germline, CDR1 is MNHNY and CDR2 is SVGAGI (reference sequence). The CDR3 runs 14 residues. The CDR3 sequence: CASSPGTLKNEQFF. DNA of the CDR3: TGTGCCAGCAGCCCCGGGACTTTAAAAAATGAGCAGTTCTTC.

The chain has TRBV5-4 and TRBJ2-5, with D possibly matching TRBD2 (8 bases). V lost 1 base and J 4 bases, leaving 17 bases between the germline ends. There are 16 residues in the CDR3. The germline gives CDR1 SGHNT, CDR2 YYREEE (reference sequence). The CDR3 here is CASSLPPGRGRETQYF. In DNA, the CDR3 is TGTGCCAGCAGCTTGCCCCCCGGGAGGGGGCGAGAGACCCAGTACTTC. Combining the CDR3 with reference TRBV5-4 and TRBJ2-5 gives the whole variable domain ETGVTQSPTHLIKTRGQQVTLRCSSQSGHNTVSWYQQALGQGPQFIFQYYREEENGRGNFPPRFSGLQFPNYSSELNVNALELDDSALYLCASSLPPGRGRETQYFGPGTRLLVL.

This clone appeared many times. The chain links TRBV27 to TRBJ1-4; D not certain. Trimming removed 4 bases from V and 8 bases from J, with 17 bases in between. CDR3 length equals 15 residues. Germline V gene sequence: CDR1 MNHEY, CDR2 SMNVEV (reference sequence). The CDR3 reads CASSYARSVPEKLFF. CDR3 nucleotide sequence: TGTGCCAGCAGTTACGCGCGTTCCGTCCCAGAAAAACTGTTTTTT.

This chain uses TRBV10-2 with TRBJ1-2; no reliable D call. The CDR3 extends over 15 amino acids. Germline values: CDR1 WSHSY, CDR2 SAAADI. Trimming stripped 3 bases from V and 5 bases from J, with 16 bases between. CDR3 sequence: CASSDRVLEEYGYTF. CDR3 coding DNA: TGCGCCAGCAGTGACCGGGTCCTGGAGGAGTATGGCTACACCTTC.

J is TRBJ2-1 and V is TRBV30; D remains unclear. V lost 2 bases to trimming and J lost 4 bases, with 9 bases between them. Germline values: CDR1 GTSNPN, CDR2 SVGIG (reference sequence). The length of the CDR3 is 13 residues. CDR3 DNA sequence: TGTGCCTGGAGTCCTACCGGTTACAATGAGCAGTTCTTC. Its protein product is CAWSPTGYNEQFF.

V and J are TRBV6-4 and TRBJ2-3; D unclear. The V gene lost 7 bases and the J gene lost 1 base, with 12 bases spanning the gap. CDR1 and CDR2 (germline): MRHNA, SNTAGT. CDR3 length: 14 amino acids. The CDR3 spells CASTVWSGTDTQYF. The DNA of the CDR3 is TGTGCCAGCACCGTTTGGAGCGGCACAGATACGCAGTATTTT.

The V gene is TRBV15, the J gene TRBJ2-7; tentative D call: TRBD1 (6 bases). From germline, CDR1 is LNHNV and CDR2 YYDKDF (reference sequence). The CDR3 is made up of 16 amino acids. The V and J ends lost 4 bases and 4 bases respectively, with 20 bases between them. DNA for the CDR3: TGTGCCACCAGCACCACCGCCGGTTGGGGGCTGTACGAGCAGTACTTC. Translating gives CATSTTAGWGLYEQYF. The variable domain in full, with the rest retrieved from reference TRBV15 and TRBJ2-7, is DAMVIQNPRYQVTQFGKPVTLSCSQTLNHNVMYWYQQKSSQAPKLLFHYYDKDFNNEADTPDNFQSRRPNTSFCFLDIRSPGLGDTAMYLCATSTTAGWGLYEQYFGPGTRLTVT.

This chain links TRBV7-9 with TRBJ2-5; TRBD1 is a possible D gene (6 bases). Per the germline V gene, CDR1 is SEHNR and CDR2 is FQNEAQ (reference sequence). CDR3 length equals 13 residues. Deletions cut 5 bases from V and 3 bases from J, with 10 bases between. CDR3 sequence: CASSPKGEETQYF. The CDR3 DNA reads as TGTGCCAGCAGCCCTAAGGGGGAAGAGACCCAGTACTTC.

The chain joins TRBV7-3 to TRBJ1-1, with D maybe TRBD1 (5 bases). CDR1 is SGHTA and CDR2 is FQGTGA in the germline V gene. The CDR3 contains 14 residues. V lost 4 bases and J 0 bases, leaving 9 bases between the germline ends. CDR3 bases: TGTGCCAGCAGCTCGCAGGGTTTGAACACTGAAGCTTTCTTT. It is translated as CASSSQGLNTEAFF.

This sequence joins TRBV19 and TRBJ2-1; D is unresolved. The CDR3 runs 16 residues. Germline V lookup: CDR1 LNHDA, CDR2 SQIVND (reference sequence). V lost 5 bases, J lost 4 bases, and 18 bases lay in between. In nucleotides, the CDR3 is TGTGCCAGTAGTGTAGTCTCTCCCTATTCGTACAATGAGCAGTTCTTC. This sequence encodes CASSVVSPYSYNEQFF.

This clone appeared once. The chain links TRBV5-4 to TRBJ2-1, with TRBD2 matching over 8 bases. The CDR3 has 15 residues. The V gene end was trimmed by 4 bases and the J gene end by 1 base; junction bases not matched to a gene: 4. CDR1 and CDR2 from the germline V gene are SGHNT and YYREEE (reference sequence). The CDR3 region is CASSKGLDSYNEQFF. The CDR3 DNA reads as TGTGCCAGCAGCAAGGGACTAGATTCCTACAATGAGCAGTTCTTC.

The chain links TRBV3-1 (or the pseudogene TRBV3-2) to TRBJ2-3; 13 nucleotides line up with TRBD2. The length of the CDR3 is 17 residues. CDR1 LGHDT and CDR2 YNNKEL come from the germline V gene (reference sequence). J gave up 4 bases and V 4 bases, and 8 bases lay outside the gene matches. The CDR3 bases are TGTGCCAGCAGCCGCCGGACTAGCGGGAGCATCGCAGATACGCAGTATTTT. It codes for CASSRRTSGSIADTQYF.

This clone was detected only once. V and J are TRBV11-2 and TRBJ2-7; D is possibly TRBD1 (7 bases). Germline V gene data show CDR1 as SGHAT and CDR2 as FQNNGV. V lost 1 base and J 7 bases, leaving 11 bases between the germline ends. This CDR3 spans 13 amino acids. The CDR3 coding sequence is TGTGCCAGCAGCTTAGGCAGGGGGGAGGAGCAGTACTTC. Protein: CASSLGRGEEQYF.

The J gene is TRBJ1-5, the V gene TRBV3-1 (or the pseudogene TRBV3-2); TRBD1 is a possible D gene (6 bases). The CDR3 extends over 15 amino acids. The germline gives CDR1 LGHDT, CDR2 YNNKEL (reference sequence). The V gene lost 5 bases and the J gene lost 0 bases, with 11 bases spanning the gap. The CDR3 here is CASSLDRNSNQPQHF. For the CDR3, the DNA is TGTGCCAGCAGCTTGGACAGAAATAGCAATCAGCCCCAGCATTTT.

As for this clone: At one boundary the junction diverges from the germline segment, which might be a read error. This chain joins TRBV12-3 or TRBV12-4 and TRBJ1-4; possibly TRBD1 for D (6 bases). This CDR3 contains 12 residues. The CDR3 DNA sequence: TGTGCCAGCAGTTCCGCAGGTCAGGGGCCGGATTTT. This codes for CASSSAGQGPDF.

CDR3 sequence (DNA): TGCGCCAGCAGCCCCCAACCAGGGAAGTCCTACAATGAGCAGTTCTTC. This encodes CASSPQPGKSYNEQFF. J is TRBJ2-1 and V is TRBV4-1; tentative D call: TRBD1 (5 bases). Trimming pared 4 bases from V and 1 base from J, leaving 14 bases between. CDR3 size: 16 residues. The germline V gene encodes CDR1 MGHRA and CDR2 YSYEKL.

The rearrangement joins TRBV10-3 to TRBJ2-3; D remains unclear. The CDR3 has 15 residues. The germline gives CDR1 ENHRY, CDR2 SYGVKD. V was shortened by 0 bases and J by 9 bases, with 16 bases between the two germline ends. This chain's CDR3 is CAISESEPPLGTQYF. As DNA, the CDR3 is TGTGCCATCAGTGAGTCCGAGCCCCCCCTCGGGACGCAGTATTTT.

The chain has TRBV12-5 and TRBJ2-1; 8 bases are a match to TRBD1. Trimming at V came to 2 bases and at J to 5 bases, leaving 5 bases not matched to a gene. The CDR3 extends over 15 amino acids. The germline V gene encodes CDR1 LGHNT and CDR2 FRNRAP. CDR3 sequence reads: CASGLSGGADNEQFF. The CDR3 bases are TGTGCTAGTGGTTTGTCAGGGGGCGCCGACAATGAGCAGTTCTTC.

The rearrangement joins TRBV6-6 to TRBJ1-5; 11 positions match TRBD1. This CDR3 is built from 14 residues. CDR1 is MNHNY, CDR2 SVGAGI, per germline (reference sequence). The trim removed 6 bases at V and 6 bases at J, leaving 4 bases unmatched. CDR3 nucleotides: TGTGCCAGCAGCACGGGACAGGGGGTTCAGCCCCAGCATTTT. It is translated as CASSTGQGVQPQHF.

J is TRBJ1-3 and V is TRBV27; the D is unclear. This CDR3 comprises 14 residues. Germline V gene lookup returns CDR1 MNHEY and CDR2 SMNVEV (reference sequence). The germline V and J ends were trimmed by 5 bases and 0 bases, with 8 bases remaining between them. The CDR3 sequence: CASSKSNSGNTIYF. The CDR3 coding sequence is TGTGCCAGCAGTAAATCTAACTCTGGAAACACCATATATTTT.